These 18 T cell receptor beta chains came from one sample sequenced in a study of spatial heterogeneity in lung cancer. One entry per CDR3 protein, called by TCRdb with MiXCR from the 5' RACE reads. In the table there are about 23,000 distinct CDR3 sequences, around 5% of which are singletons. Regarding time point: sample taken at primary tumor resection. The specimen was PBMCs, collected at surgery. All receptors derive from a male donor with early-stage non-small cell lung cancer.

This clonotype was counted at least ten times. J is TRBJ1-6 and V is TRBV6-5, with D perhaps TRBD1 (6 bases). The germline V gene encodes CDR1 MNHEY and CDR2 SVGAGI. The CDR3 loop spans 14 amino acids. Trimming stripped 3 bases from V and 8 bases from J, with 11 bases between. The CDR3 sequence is CASSYGQQDSPLHF. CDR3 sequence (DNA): TGTGCCAGCAGTTATGGACAGCAGGATTCACCCCTCCACTTT.

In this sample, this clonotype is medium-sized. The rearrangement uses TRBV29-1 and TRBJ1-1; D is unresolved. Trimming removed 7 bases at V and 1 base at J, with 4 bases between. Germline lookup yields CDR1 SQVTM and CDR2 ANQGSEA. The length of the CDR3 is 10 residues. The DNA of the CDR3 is TGCAGCGCCGGGAACACTGAAGCTTTCTTT. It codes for CSAGNTEAFF.

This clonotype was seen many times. The CDR3: CASSPRTSGPRTQYF. CDR3 coding DNA: TGTGCCAGCAGCCCCCGGACTAGCGGGCCCCGGACCCAGTACTTC. The chain recombines TRBV11-1 with TRBJ2-5, with 11 bases matching TRBD2. Per germline, CDR1 SGHAT and CDR2 FQDESV (reference sequence). CDR3 length equals 15 residues. With V trimmed by 5 bases and J by 7 bases, 9 bases remained unmatched.

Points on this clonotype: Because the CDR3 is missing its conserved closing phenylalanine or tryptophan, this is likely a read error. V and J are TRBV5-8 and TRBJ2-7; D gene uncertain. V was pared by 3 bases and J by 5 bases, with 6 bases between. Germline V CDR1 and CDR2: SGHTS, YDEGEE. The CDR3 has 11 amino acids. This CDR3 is CASSSRDEQYS. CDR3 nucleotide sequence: TGTGCCAGCAGCTCCCGCGACGAGCAGTACTCC.

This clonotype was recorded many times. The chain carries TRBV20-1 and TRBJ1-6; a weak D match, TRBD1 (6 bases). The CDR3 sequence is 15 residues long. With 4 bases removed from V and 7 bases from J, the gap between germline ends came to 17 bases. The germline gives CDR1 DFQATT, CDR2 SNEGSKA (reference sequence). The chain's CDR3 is CSATPQGQRNSPLHF. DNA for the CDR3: TGCAGTGCTACCCCACAGGGACAAAGAAATTCACCCCTCCACTTT.

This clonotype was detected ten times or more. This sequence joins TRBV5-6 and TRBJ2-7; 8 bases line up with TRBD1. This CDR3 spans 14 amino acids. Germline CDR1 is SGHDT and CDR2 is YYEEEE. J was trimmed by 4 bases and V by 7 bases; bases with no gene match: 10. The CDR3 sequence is CASRIGQGPYEQYF. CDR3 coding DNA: TGTGCCAGCCGGATAGGACAGGGTCCGTACGAGCAGTACTTC.

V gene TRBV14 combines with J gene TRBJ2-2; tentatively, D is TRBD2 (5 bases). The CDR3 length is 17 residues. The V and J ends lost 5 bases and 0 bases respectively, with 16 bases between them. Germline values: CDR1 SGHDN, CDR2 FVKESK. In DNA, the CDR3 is TGTGCCAGCAGCAAAAGAAGTCTAGCAGCGAACACCGGGGAGCTGTTTTTT. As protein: CASSKRSLAANTGELFF. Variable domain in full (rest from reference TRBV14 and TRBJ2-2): EAGVTQFPSHSVIEKGQTVTLRCDPISGHDNLYWYRRVMGKEIKFLLHFVKESKQDESGMPNNRFLAERTGGTYSTLKVQPAELEDSGVYFCASSKRSLAANTGELFFGEGSRLTVL.

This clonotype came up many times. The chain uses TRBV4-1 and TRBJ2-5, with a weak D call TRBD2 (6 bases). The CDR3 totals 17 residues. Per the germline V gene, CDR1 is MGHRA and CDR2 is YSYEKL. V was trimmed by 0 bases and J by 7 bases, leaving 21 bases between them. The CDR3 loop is CASSQEGGRGKGVTQYF. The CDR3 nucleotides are TGCGCCAGCAGCCAAGAAGGAGGGCGGGGAAAAGGGGTGACCCAGTACTTC.

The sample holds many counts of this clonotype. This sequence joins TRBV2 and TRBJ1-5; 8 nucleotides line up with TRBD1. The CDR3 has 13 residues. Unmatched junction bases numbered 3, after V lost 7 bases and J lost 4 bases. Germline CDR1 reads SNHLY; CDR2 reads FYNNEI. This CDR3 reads CASKGQVNQPQHF. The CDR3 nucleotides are TGTGCCAGCAAGGGACAGGTGAATCAGCCCCAGCATTTT.

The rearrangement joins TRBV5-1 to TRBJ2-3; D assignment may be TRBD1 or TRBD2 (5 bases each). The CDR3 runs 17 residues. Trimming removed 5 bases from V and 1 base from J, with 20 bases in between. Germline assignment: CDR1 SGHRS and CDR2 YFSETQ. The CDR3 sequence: CASSRDALRSGTDTQYF. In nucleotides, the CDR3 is TGCGCCAGCAGTCGGGACGCGCTTCGGTCTGGCACAGATACGCAGTATTTT.

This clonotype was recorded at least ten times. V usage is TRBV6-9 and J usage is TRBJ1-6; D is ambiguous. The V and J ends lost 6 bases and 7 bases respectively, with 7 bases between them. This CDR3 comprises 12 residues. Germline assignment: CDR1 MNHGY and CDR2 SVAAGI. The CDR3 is CASRLMNSPLHF. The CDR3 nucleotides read TGTGCCAGCAGACTAATGAATTCACCCCTCCACTTT.

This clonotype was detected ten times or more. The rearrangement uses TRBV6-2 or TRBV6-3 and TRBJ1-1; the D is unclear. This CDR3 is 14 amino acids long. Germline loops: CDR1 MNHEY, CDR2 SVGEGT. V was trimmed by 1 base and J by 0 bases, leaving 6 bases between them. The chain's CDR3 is CASSYWRMNTEAFF. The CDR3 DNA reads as TGTGCCAGCAGTTACTGGAGAATGAACACTGAAGCTTTCTTT.

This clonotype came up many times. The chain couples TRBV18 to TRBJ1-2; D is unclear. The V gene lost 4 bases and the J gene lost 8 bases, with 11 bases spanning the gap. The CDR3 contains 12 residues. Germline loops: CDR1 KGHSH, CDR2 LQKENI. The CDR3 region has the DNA TGTGCCAGCTCACGGCAGGCCGGAGGCTACACCTTC. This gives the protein CASSRQAGGYTF. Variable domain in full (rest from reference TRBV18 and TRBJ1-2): NAGVMQNPRHLVRRRGQEARLRCSPMKGHSHVYWYRQLPEEGLKFMVYLQKENIIDESGMPKERFSAEFPKEGPSILRIQQVVRGDSAAYFCASSRQAGGYTFGSGTRLTVV.

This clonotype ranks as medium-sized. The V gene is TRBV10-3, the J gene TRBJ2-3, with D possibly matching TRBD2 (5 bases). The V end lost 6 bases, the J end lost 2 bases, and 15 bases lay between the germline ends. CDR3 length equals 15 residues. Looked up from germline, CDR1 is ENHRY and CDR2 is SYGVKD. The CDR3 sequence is CAISEPSRLTDTQYF. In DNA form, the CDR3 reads TGTGCCATCAGCGAGCCTAGCAGACTCACAGATACGCAGTATTTT.

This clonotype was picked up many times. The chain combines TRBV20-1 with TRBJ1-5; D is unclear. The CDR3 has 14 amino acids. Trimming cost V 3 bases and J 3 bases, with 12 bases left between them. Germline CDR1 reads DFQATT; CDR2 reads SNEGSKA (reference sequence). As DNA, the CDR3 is TGCAGTGCTAGTAAGCCACTTAACAATCAGCCCCAGCATTTT. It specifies CSASKPLNNQPQHF.

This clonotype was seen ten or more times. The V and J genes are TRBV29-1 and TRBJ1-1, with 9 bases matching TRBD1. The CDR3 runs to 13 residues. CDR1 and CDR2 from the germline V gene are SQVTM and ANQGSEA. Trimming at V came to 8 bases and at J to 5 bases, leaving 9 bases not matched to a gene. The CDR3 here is CSLSTGGLTEAFF. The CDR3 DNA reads TGCAGCCTATCAACAGGGGGCCTGACTGAAGCTTTCTTT.

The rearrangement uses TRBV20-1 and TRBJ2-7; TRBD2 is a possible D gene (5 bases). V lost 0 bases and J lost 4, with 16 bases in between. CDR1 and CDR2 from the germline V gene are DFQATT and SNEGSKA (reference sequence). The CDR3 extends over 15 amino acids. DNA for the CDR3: TGCAGTGCTAGAGAGAGGCCACTAGTCTCTTACGAGCAGTACTTC. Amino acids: CSARERPLVSYEQYF.

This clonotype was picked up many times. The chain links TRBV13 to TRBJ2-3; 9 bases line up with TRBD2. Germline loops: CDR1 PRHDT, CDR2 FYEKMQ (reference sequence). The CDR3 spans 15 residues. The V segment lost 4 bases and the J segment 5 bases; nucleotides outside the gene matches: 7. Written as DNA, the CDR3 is TGTGCCAGCAGCTCCCGCGGACTAGCGATAGATACGCAGTATTTT. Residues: CASSSRGLAIDTQYF.